This T cell receptor (beta chain) was recovered during a study of regulatory T cells in long-lasting Graves disease. The time point is: newly diagnosed GD, antithyroid drugs for less than 3 months. Isolated PBMC RNA provided the starting material for the TCR library. Sequencing libraries for TCR beta were prepared with iRepertoire HTBI primers and Arm-PCR of CDR3 regions. Each CDR3 protein is one row after TCRdb ran MiXCR on the multiplex PCR reads. Of 550,000 to 650,000 distinct CDR3 sequences listed, about 15% were seen once; the top ten hold about 12%. This CDR3 spans 13 amino acids. Germline CDR1 is SGHRS and CDR2 is YFSETQ. Trimming stripped 4 bases from V and 1 base from J, with 8 bases between. This same sample was also taken into another study, of T cells in Graves' hyperthyroidism and ophthalmopathy. That source adds: Among the patients, aged 18 to 65, hyperthyroidism was newly diagnosed and had lasted under 2 months. Uncontrolled infection, other autoimmune disease, pregnancy or lactation disqualified patients from enrolment. Primed by the HTBI set, a first-round RT-PCR was run on the TCR CDR3. Ophthalmopathy was predicted by the model a median of approximately 6 months ahead of onset.

This chain connects TRBV5-1 to TRBJ2-5; the D is unclear. The source was peripheral blood mononuclear cells (PBMCs), collected at new diagnosis, from a patient treated with antithyroid drugs. The TCR was taken from a man in his late teens or twenties with Graves disease. The CDR3 bases are TGCGCCAGCAGCGAACCCACCCAAGAGACCCAGTACTTC. Protein: CASSEPTQETQYF.